The 12 T cell receptor beta chains below were found in one sample sequenced in a study of OX40 agonist ivuxolimab in advanced cancers. Assay: immunoSEQ multiplex PCR; the TCRdb copy retains only in-frame clones and omits some. The sample has 90,000 or so clones, roughly 90% seen once; the top ten hold roughly 2.5%. Sequences were derived from CD4+ or CD8+ T cells sorted from blood, sampled in a trial of the OX40 agonist ivuxolimab. These receptors were taken from an adult with an advanced solid tumor such as melanoma, head and neck, liver or kidney cancer.

In nucleotides, the CDR3 is TGCGCCAGCAGCACAGGGAACAATGAGCAGTTCTTC. Protein sequence: CASSTGNNEQFF. The V gene is TRBV5-1, the J gene TRBJ2-1; D is perhaps TRBD1 (6 bases). Trimming stripped 4 bases from V and 5 bases from J, with 7 bases between. The CDR3 consists of 12 residues. The germline V gene has CDR1 SGHRS and CDR2 YFSETQ.

This clone has only one observation. The chain joins TRBV30 to TRBJ2-7; 8 bases fit TRBD2. Germline values: CDR1 GTSNPN, CDR2 SVGIG (reference sequence). The junction had 9 bases not matched to a gene; V was cut back by 1 base and J by 1 base. The CDR3 is 16 amino acids. CDR3 in amino acids: CAWSGSWVAGSYEQYF. The CDR3 DNA is TGTGCCTGGAGTGGGTCCTGGGTAGCGGGATCCTACGAGCAGTACTTC.

The chain employs TRBV18 and TRBJ2-2; D remains unclear. Germline V gene lookup returns CDR1 KGHSH and CDR2 LQKENI. CDR3 length: 13 amino acids. V dropped 2 bases and J dropped 5 bases, with 6 bases sitting between them. The CDR3 DNA reads TGTGCCAGCTCACCAATGGAGACCGGGGAGCTGTTTTTT. As protein: CASSPMETGELFF.

The J gene is TRBJ2-5, the V gene TRBV5-1; D unclear. CDR3 length: 16 amino acids. Germline lookup yields CDR1 SGHRS and CDR2 YFSETQ. V lost 0 bases to trimming and J lost 1 base, with 13 bases between them. CDR3 residues: CASSLGSGRSQETQYF. CDR3 coding DNA: TGCGCCAGCAGCTTGGGATCGGGCAGAAGCCAAGAGACCCAGTACTTC.

V and J are TRBV28 and TRBJ1-2, with TRBD1 as a possible D gene (5 bases). This CDR3 has 15 amino acids. Germline lookup yields CDR1 MDHEN and CDR2 SYDVKM. With 6 bases removed from V and 7 bases from J, the gap between germline ends came to 21 bases. The CDR3 bases are TGTGCCAGCAGAACCCCAGGACACTGGATGGGTGGCTACACCTTC. It is translated as CASRTPGHWMGGYTF.

The chain is built from TRBV7-2 and TRBJ2-7, with D possibly being TRBD2 (5 bases). In germline, CDR1 is SGHTA, CDR2 FQGNSA. Trimming stripped 0 bases from V and 3 bases from J, with 18 bases between. The CDR3 extends over 17 amino acids. CDR3 DNA: TGTGCCAGCAGCTTAGCCGTAGGGAGAGGGAAATACTACGAGCAGTACTTC. This encodes CASSLAVGRGKYYEQYF.

The V call is TRBV29-1, the J call TRBJ2-7; 7 nucleotides match TRBD1. Germline V gives CDR1 SQVTM, CDR2 ANQGSEA. This CDR3 spans 12 amino acids. V was clipped by 4 bases and J by 2 bases; unmatched bases: 2. The CDR3 DNA reads as TGCAGCGTTGGCACAGGGGCCTACGAGCAGTACTTC. Translating gives CSVGTGAYEQYF.

This rearrangement joins TRBV2 to TRBJ2-3; D is uncertain. The V and J ends lost 6 bases and 2 bases respectively, with 15 bases between them. This CDR3 contains 15 residues. Germline CDR1 SNHLY, CDR2 FYNNEI. This CDR3 is CASSSAVVLTDTQYF. The CDR3 DNA is TGTGCCAGCAGCTCCGCGGTCGTACTCACAGATACGCAGTATTTT.

The CDR3 protein is CASSIYEQYF. The CDR3 region has the DNA TGTGCCAGCAGCATCTACGAGCAGTACTTC. This rearrangement joins TRBV5-5 to TRBJ2-7, with unresolved D. Trimming took 4 bases from V and 3 from J, leaving 2 bases between them. This CDR3 is 10 amino acids long. From germline, CDR1 is SGHKS and CDR2 YYEKEE (reference sequence).

The rearrangement uses TRBV5-1 and TRBJ1-1; TRBD1 matches at 12 bases. CDR3 length: 14 amino acids. The germline V gene encodes CDR1 SGHRS and CDR2 YFSETQ. Losses at the gene ends were 5 bases for V and 2 bases for J; bases not matched to a gene: 1. CDR3 in amino acids: CASRGQGANTEAFF. In DNA form, the CDR3 reads TGCGCCAGCAGGGGACAGGGGGCTAACACTGAAGCTTTCTTT.

The chain couples TRBV27 to TRBJ2-5; the D gene could be TRBD1 or TRBD2 (5 bases each). The CDR3 length is 12 residues. Trimming cost V 9 bases and J 9 bases, with 17 bases left between them. The germline gives CDR1 MNHEY, CDR2 SMNVEV (reference sequence). The CDR3 is CARGTELGSQYF. CDR3 coding DNA: TGTGCCAGGGGGACGGAGTTGGGGTCCCAGTACTTC.

The genes are TRBV7-9 and TRBJ1-5; the D gene is possibly TRBD1 (5 bases). CDR3 length: 16 residues. Trimming removed 1 base at V and 6 bases at J, with 16 bases between. The germline gives CDR1 SEHNR, CDR2 FQNEAQ (reference sequence). CDR3 sequence (DNA): TGTGCCAGCAGCTTAGTGGGACGGGGAAGGGGTCAGCCCCAGCATTTT. It is translated as CASSLVGRGRGQPQHF.